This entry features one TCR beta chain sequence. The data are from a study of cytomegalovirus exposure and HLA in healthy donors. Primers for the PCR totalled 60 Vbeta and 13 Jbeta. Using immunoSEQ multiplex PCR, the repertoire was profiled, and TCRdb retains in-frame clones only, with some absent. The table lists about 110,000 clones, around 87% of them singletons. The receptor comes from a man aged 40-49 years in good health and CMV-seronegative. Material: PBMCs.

CDR3 sequence reads: CASSYSGGSGYTF. Written as DNA, the CDR3 is TGTGCCAGCAGTTACTCAGGGGGCAGTGGCTACACCTTC. V is TRBV6-5 and J is TRBJ1-2; 7 bases line up with TRBD1. CDR1 and CDR2 (germline): MNHEY, SVGAGI. The V and J ends lost 0 bases and 7 bases, in that order; junction bases with no gene match: 2. The CDR3 totals 13 residues.